A selection of T cell receptor beta chains follows, all from one sample in a study of molecular identifiers for immune sequencing clone quantification. TCRdb called the PCR reads again in MiXCR, with one record for every CDR3 protein. Of approximately 680,000 distinct CDR3 sequences in the sample, approximately 24% are singletons; the top ten hold 0.6% to 0.9%. Material for sequencing was naive CD8+ T cells from blood, with Jurkat cell RNA spiked in. These TCRs come from a human donor in good health. Some libraries in this study had Jurkat cell RNA spiked in. CDR3s include the opening cysteine and the closing phenylalanine or tryptophan. The D gene is left open where the match is weak. Not all rows give a size; the values are once, few, many and, for expanded clones, a class.

TGTGCCAGCAGTTTCGCCCGGGGACCCACAGATACGCAGTATTTT CASSFARGPTDTQYF - many TRBJ2-3 TRBV12-3/TRBV12-4
TGTGCCAGCAGTCCAAATATGAACCGGCAGTACTTC CASSPNMNRQYF - few TRBJ2-7 TRBV12-3/TRBV12-4
TGCGCCAGCAGCTTGGAACCTGCCCACTACAATGAGCAGTTCTTC CASSLEPAHYNEQFF - - TRBJ2-1 TRBV5-1
TGCGCCAGCAGCCAACCAGGGTACGAGCAGTACTTC CASSQPGYEQYF - many TRBJ2-7 TRBV11-2
TGTGCCAGCAGCGATTTACAAGAGACCCAGTACTTC CASSDLQETQYF - many TRBJ2-5 TRBV5-4
TGCGCCAGCAGTCAATCATCCAGCTCTGGGGCCAACGTCCTGACTTTC CASSQSSSSGANVLTF - many TRBJ2-6 TRBV23-1
TGTGCCAGCAGCTTCCGGGGAGGGAAGGGAGCTTTCTTT CASSFRGGKGAFF - - TRBJ1-1 TRBV5-3
TGTGCCAGCAGCTTGTATTTCGGACAGCCCCAAGAGACCCAGTACTTC CASSLYFGQPQETQYF - - TRBJ2-5 TRBV7-2
TGTGCCAGCAGTGATGGACAGGGGCTATTTTATGGCCACACCTTC CASSDGQGLFYGHTF TRBD1 - TRBJ1-2 TRBV3-1
TGTGCCAGCAGCTCCTCTAGCAGAACCACTGAAGCTTTCTTT CASSSSSRTTEAFF - many TRBJ1-1 TRBV7-9
TGTGCCAGCAGTGCCCCTGGCGGCAGGGGAAACTCCTACGAGCAGTACTTC CASSAPGGRGNSYEQYF - - TRBJ2-7 TRBV2
TGTGCCAGCAGCCAAAACGTCCGACAGGGGGCGCGGGGCACTGAAGCTTTCTTT CASSQNVRQGARGTEAFF TRBD1 - TRBJ1-1 TRBV16
TGTGCCAGCAGTTTAATCCCTCATGAGCGGCGCGGAGAGACCCAGTACTTC CASSLIPHERRGETQYF - - TRBJ2-5 TRBV27
TGTGCCATCAGTGAATTGGGCGATACGCAGTATTTT CAISELGDTQYF - many TRBJ2-3 TRBV10-3
TGTGCCAGCAGCGGAGAGGGACAGATGAACACTGAAGCTTTCTTT CASSGEGQMNTEAFF TRBD1 few TRBJ1-1 TRBV7-9
TGCAGCGTTGAAGACCCGGCTTGGGGGACAGATACGCAGTATTTT CSVEDPAWGTDTQYF - many TRBJ2-3 TRBV29-1
TGTGCCAGCAGCCCCGTGATGGCCTACGAGCAGTACTTC CASSPVMAYEQYF - - TRBJ2-7 TRBV11-2
TGTGCTACCGGTGGGGGTATCAATCAGCCCCAGCATTTT CATGGGINQPQHF - - TRBJ1-5 TRBV15